The text below deals with one TCR beta chain. The CDR3 is 16 residues long. With 0 bases clipped from V and 0 bases from J, the junction kept 2 bases outside the gene matches. Germline CDR1 reads SGHAT; CDR2 reads FQNNGV. The data stem from a study of blood T cell repertoires in COVID-19. Across the study: PBMCs, B-cell-depleted T cells, or T cells were the source of the cDNA or gDNA that made up the material.

Per the study methods: Amplifying reference gene primers gave estimates of nucleated cell counts. The protocol was immunoSEQ multiplex PCR, while the TCRdb copy is restricted to in-frame clones and leaves out a portion. V and J calls and clone size are as listed in that table; D and trimming were resolved from the DNA. The sample yields approximately 330,000 clones, 90% seen once. What was sequenced was peripheral blood. V gene TRBV11-2 combines with J gene TRBJ2-1; 7 bases agree with TRBD2. The receptor was isolated from a woman between 40 and 50 years old with COVID-19, enrolled during active disease. CDR3 nucleotide sequence: TGTGCCAGCAGCTTAGATCGCGGGAGCTCCTACAATGAGCAGTTCTTC. This encodes CASSLDRGSSYNEQFF. Filled out from reference TRBV11-2 and TRBJ2-1, the complete variable domain reads EAGVAQSPRYKIIEKRQSVAFWCNPISGHATLYWYQQILGQGPKLLIQFQNNGVVDDSQLPKDRFSAERLKGVDSTLKIQPAKLEDSAVYLCASSLDRGSSYNEQFFGPGTRLTVL.